This is a list of T cell receptor beta chains from one sample in a study of blood T cell repertoires in COVID-19. The assay was immunoSEQ multiplex PCR, and TCRdb's table has in-frame clones only and misses some. The data hold some 190,000 clones, with roughly three quarters observed a single time. Sample: PBMCs or T cells enriched from blood (not recorded which). The source is a man aged 55 to 70 who had been exposed to COVID-19. CDR3s include the opening cysteine and the closing phenylalanine or tryptophan. Each record gives: D gene, J gene, clone size, V gene, CDR3 protein, CDR3 DNA. A D gene is named only where the DNA matches it firmly. Clone size, where shown, is once, few, many, or a class for clones that have expanded.

>NA|TRBJ1-2|NA|TRBV19
CASSMRTAYGYTF
TGTGCCAGTAGTATGCGGACAGCCTATGGCTACACCTTC
>NA|TRBJ1-5|NA|TRBV27
CASSAQGSDNQPQHF
TGTGCCAGCAGTGCTCAGGGTTCCGACAATCAGCCCCAGCATTTT
>NA|TRBJ2-7|NA|TRBV27
CASSLWGGTYEQYF
TGTGCCAGCAGTTTATGGGGCGGAACCTACGAGCAGTACTTC
>NA|TRBJ1-5|NA|TRBV29-1
CSVVRGDGTQHF
TGCAGCGTTGTCCGGGGGGACGGGACCCAGCATTTT
>NA|TRBJ2-2|once|TRBV2
CASSEYGVTGELFF
TGTGCCAGCAGTGAATACGGGGTTACCGGGGAGCTGTTTTTT
>NA|TRBJ2-7|once|TRBV6-5
CASSYSGGSEQYF
TGTGCCAGCAGTTACTCTGGCGGGTCCGAGCAGTACTTC
>NA|TRBJ1-2|NA|TRBV28
CASSPQPRNYGYTF
TGTGCCAGCAGTCCCCAACCCCGGAACTATGGCTACACCTTC
>TRBD1|TRBJ2-6|medium-sized|TRBV5-3
CARSHGQASFSGANVLTF
TGTGCCAGAAGCCACGGACAGGCCTCCTTCTCTGGGGCCAACGTCCTGACTTTC
>TRBD1|TRBJ1-2|NA|TRBV7-9
CASSPRIGQGADYGYTF
TGTGCCAGCAGCCCGAGAATTGGACAGGGGGCGGACTATGGCTACACCTTC
>NA|TRBJ2-1|NA|TRBV6-2/TRBV6-3
CASSHSGPLNEQFF
TGTGCCAGCAGTCACAGCGGCCCCCTCAATGAGCAGTTCTTC
>TRBD2|TRBJ2-3|once|TRBV7-6
CASSLGTASGKLGTDTQYF
TGTGCCAGCAGCTTAGGGACCGCTAGCGGGAAGCTAGGCACAGATACGCAGTATTTT